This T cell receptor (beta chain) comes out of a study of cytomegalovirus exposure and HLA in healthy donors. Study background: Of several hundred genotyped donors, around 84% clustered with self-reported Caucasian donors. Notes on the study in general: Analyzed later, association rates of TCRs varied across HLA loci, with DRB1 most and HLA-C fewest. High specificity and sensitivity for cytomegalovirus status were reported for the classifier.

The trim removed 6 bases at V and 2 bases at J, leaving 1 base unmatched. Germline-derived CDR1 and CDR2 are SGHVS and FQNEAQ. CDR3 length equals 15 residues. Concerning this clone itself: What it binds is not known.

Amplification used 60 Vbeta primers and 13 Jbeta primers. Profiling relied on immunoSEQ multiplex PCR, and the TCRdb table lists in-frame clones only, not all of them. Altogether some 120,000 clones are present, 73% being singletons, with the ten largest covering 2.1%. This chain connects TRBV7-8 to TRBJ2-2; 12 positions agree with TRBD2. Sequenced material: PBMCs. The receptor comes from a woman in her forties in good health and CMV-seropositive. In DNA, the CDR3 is TGTGCCAGCAGACTAGCGGGGGGTAACACCGGGGAGCTGTTTTTT. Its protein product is CASRLAGGNTGELFF.